The next 5 T cell receptor beta chains were all read from a single sample in a study of identical twins (dated by TCRdb to 2016 to 2018). The library was obtained by 5' RACE. Sequencing used an Illumina HiSeq 2000. TCRdb reprocessed the public reads (quality trimming at Q25 with fastp, clone calling with MiXCR) and kept in-frame beta chains. CDR3 protein sequences are deduplicated, and each keeps its most common genes and DNA. This sample lists 450,000 to 500,000 distinct CDR3 sequences; roughly an eighth were detected once. Approximately 0.98% of the sample lies in the top ten. The same specimen was also included in a second study, on yellow fever vaccine responses in identical twins.

Sequencing input: CD4+ T cells sorted from blood. Every receptor here comes from a woman aged 18-30 years in good health.

This clonotype came up a few times. The J gene is TRBJ2-3, the V gene TRBV20-1, with D possibly TRBD2 on 6 matching bases. Trimming took off 3 bases at V and 5 bases at J, with 12 bases between the two ends. This CDR3 has 13 amino acids. Germline CDR1 DFQATT, CDR2 SNEGSKA (reference sequence). CDR3 in DNA: TGCAGTGCTAGCGCCCTTAGCGGAGATACGCAGTATTTT. Translation: CSASALSGDTQYF.

J is TRBJ1-3 and V is TRBV9; 7 positions match TRBD1. The CDR3 consists of 14 residues. Germline values: CDR1 SGDLS, CDR2 YYNGEE. V lost 3 bases, J lost 4 bases, and 4 bases stayed unmatched. CDR3 nucleotides: TGTGCCAGCAGCGACCAGGGGGAAGGAAACACCATATATTTT. The encoded protein is CASSDQGEGNTIYF.

This clonotype was seen a few times. J is TRBJ2-2 and V is TRBV6-1; 8 bases align to TRBD1. Trimming at V came to 7 bases and at J to 7 bases, leaving 11 bases not matched to a gene. Germline values: CDR1 MNHNS, CDR2 SASEGT. This CDR3 is 15 amino acids long. The CDR3 loop reads CASTDRGPRGGELFF. In DNA form, the CDR3 reads TGTGCCAGCACCGACAGGGGCCCCCGTGGCGGGGAGCTGTTTTTT.

The chain uses TRBV7-9 and TRBJ2-3; D not resolved. The CDR3 contains 13 residues. In germline, CDR1 is SEHNR, CDR2 FQNEAQ (reference sequence). The V end lost 0 bases, the J end lost 4 bases, and 5 bases lay between the germline ends. In DNA, the CDR3 is TGTGCCAGCAGCTTAGCTCCGGCAGATACGCAGTATTTT. It yields the protein CASSLAPADTQYF. The full variable domain, in which reference TRBV7-9 and TRBJ2-3 provide the parts outside the CDR3, is DTGVSQNPRHKITKRGQNVTFRCDPISEHNRLYWYRQTLGQGPEFLTYFQNEAQLEKSRLLSDRFSAERPKGSFSTLEIQRTEQGDSAMYLCASSLAPADTQYFGPGTRLTVL.

This CDR3 is CASSHLTSGRAGNEQFF. The DNA of the CDR3 is TGCGCCAGCAGCCATCTGACTAGCGGGAGGGCAGGCAATGAGCAGTTCTTC. The chain carries TRBV4-1 and TRBJ2-1; 14 bases agree with TRBD2. The CDR3 runs 17 residues. The J segment lost 6 bases and the V segment lost 3 bases, leaving 7 bases of the junction unmatched. The germline V gene encodes CDR1 MGHRA and CDR2 YSYEKL.